The 5 T cell receptor beta chains in this list originate from one sample, sequenced in a study of shared clonotypes between healthy human individuals. Clones were sequenced by immunoSEQ multiplex PCR, and TCRdb holds only the in-frame ones, with some missing. The sample records over 1.4 million clones, roughly 96% being singletons. Specimen: naive CD4+ T cells sorted from blood. Subset here: CD45RA+ positively selected. The receptors come from a man between 25 and 39 years old in good health.

The V gene is TRBV28, the J gene TRBJ2-3; TRBD2 matches at 9 bases. This CDR3 spans 17 amino acids. Germline V CDR1 and CDR2: MDHEN, SYDVKM. The V gene end was trimmed by 2 bases and the J gene end by 6 bases; junction bases not matched to a gene: 12. The CDR3 nucleotides read TGTGCCAGCAGTTTAACGCCGTTAGCGGGAGAATTGGATACGCAGTATTTT. Its translation is CASSLTPLAGELDTQYF.

V usage is TRBV21-1 and J usage is TRBJ2-7; the table's D gene call, TRBD2, was not cross checked with the DNA. TRBV21-1 represents a pseudogene. The length of the CDR3 is 19 residues. The CDR3 DNA reads as TGTGCCAGCAGCAAGTTATTAGGACTAGCGGGAGATAGCTCCTACGAGCAGTACTTC. This codes for CASSKLLGLAGDSSYEQYF.

The V and J genes are TRBV4-3 and TRBJ2-7; TRBD1 matches at 7 bases. The V gene end was trimmed by 2 bases and the J gene end by 3 bases; junction bases not matched to a gene: 7. The CDR3 runs to 15 residues. Germline lookup yields CDR1 LGHNA and CDR2 YSLEER. DNA for the CDR3: TGCGCCAGCAGCCAACAGGGGACAGTGGGCTACGAGCAGTACTTC. Amino acid sequence: CASSQQGTVGYEQYF.

The chain joins TRBV27 to TRBJ1-2, with a possible D match to TRBD1 (6 bases). V was pared by 2 bases and J by 8 bases, with 15 bases between. Germline V gene sequence: CDR1 MNHEY, CDR2 SMNVEV (reference sequence). This CDR3 has 14 amino acids. CDR3 bases: TGTGCCAGCAGTTTAGTTCGGGGGCAGGGGGGCTACACCTTC. As protein: CASSLVRGQGGYTF.

The table lists this clone with a count of one. V and J are TRBV28 and TRBJ1-5, with D possibly TRBD1 on 5 matching bases. This CDR3 region has 18 residues. Germline loops: CDR1 MDHEN, CDR2 SYDVKM. With 2 bases removed from V and 3 bases from J, the gap between germline ends came to 20 bases. The CDR3 region has the DNA TGTGCCAGCAGTTTACCTCGGGGGATGGGGAGGGACAATCAGCCCCAGCATTTT. Translating gives CASSLPRGMGRDNQPQHF.